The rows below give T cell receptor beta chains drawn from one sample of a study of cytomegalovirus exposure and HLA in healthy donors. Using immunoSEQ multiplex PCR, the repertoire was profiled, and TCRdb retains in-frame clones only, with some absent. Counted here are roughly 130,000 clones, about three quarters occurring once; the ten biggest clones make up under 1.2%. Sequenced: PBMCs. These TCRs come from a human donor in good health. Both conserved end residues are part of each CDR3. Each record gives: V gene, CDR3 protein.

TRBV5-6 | CASSTIIVSWDRQDNEQFF
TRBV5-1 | CASRGGQGIADTQYF
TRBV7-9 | CASSLGQSTDTQYF
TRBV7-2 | CASSSRQSNTIYF
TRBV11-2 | CASSLPTTGLRAFF
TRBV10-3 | CAIGPLLNEKLFF
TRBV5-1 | CASSLGQNNYGYTF
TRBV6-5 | CASRSAGDNEQFF
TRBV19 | CASSILGGKLFF
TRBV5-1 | CASSPFRDSYNEQFF
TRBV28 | CASQTGDRSFYGYTF
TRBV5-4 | CASSLGGTSGGAWKTQYF
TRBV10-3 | CAISESIPRGRDSGGYEQYF
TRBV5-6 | CASSPGTGLDEQFF
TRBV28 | CASSWDTLNTEAFF
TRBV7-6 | CASSLAAGTSGSEQYF
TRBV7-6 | CASSSGLSGQTQYF
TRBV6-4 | CASSVVGGTEAFF
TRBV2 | CASSVEGSYGYTF
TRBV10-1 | CASSAAGELETQYF
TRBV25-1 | CAMRGVGTEAFF
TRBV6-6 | CASRWDSFSYEQYF
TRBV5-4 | CASSPPRTGGTYEQYF